This TCR beta chain was recovered during a study of tumor and adjacent non-tumor tissue in lung cancer. About the research overall: Patients were aged about 31 to 85, nine to eleven men and roughly five women, stage I to III. Overall study results and limits: In normal lung, the top 100 clones were significantly more dominant than in tumor. Tumor TCR diversity, when higher, was linked to shorter survival.

This clonotype was observed a few times. The antigen remains unidentified. This CDR3 comprises 16 residues. Germline assignment: CDR1 MNHEY and CDR2 SVGAGI. J gave up 0 bases and V 5 bases, and 8 bases lay outside the gene matches. Three rounds of nested PCR, following a modified ARM-PCR protocol, produced the TCRbeta library. TCRdb used MiXCR to reprocess the multiplex PCR reads, holding one entry per CDR3 protein. The table shows 200,000 to 250,000 distinct CDR3 sequences, with around 71% occurring only once. RNA was extracted from bulk tissue without any cell sorting. The sample taken for sequencing was lung tumor tissue. The chain carries TRBV6-5 and TRBJ1-2; TRBD1 agrees at 8 bases. The origin of this receptor is a man aged 55 to 69 with non-small cell lung cancer. The CDR3 loop reads CASSETGAGANYGYTF. CDR3 sequence (DNA): TGTGCCAGCAGTGAGACAGGGGCAGGAGCTAACTATGGCTACACCTTC.